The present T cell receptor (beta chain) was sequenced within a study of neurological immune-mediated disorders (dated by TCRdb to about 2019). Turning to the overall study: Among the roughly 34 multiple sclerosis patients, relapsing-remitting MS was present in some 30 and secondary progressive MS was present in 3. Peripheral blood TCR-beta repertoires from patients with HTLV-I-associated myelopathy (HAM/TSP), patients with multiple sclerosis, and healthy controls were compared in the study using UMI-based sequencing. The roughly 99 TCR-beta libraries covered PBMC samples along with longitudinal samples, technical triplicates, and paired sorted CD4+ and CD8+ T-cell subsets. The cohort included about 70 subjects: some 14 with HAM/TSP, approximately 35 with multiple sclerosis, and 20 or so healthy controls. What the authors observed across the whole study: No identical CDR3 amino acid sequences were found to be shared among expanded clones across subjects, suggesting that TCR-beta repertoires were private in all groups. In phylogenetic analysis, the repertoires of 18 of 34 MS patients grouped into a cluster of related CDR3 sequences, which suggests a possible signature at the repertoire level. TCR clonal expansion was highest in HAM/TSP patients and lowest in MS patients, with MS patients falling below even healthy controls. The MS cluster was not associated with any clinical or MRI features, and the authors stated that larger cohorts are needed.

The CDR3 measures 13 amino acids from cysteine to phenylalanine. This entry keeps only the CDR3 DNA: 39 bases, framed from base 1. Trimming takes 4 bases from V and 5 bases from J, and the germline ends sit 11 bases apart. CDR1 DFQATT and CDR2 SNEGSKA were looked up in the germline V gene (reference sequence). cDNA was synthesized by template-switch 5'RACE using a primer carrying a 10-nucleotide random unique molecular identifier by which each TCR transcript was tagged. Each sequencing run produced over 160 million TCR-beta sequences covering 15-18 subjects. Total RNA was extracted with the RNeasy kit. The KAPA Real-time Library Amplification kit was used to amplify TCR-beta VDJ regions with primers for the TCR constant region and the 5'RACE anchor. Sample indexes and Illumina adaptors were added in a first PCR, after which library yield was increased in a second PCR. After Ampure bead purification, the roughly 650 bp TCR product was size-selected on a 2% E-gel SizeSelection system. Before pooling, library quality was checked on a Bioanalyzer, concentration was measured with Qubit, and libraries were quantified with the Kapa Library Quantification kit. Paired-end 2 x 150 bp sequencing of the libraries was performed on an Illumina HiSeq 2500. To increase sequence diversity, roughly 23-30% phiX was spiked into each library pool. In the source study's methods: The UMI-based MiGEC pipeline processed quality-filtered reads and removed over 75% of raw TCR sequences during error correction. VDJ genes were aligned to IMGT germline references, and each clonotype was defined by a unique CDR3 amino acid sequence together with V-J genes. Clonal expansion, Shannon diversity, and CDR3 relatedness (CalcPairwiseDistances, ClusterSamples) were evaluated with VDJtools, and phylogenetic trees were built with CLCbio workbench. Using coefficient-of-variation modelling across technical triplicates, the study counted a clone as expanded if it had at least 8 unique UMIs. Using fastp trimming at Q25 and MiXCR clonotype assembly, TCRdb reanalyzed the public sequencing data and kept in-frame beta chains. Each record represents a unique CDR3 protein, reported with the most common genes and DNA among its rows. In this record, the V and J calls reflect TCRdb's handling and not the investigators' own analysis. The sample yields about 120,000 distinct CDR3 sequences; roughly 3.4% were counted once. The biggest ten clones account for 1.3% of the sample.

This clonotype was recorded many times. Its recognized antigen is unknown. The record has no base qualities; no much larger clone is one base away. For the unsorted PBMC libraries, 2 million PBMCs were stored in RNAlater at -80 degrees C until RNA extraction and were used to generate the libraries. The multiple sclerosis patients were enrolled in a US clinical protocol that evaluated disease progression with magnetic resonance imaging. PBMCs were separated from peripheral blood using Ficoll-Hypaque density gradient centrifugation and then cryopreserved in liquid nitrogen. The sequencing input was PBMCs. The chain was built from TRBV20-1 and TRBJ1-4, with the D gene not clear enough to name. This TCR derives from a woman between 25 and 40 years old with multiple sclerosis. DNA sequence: TGCAGTGCTACGGGTGGCGGAAATGAAAAACTGTTTTTT. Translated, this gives CSATGGGNEKLFF.